The 30 T cell receptor beta chains below come from one sample, sequenced in a study of T cells after yellow fever vaccination (dated by TCRdb to about 2019). The method was 5' RACE. Sequencing instrument: Illumina HiSeq 2500. TCRdb passed the public sequencing reads through fastp at Q25 and MiXCR, retaining productive beta sequences. Rows with a matching CDR3 protein are joined into one entry that keeps the most common DNA and genes. Recorded for this sample are 90,000 to 150,000 distinct CDR3 sequences; about 7.2% of them occurred a single time. The ten largest clones represent over 2.5% of the sample. The treatment or condition label of this sample denotes: live attenuated yellow fever vaccine strain. Material: CD4+ T cells sorted from PBMCs, obtained roughly 46 days after the first yellow fever vaccination. These receptors originate from a man aged 18 to 30 who received the YFV17D yellow fever vaccine.

This clonotype was detected ten times or more. The genes are TRBV18 and TRBJ2-3, with D possibly being TRBD2 (5 bases). V lost 1 base and J lost 4, with 6 bases in between. Germline V gene data show CDR1 as KGHSH and CDR2 as LQKENI. The CDR3 totals 13 residues. CDR3 sequence reads: CASSPLGADTQYF. The CDR3 nucleotides are TGTGCCAGCTCACCACTGGGAGCAGATACGCAGTATTTT.

This clonotype was detected ten times or more. The chain links TRBV11-2 to TRBJ2-3; 8 bases are shared with TRBD2. V dropped 4 bases and J dropped 4; count of bases not matched to a gene: 4. The CDR3 runs 14 residues. CDR1 and CDR2 (germline): SGHAT, FQNNGV. CDR3 protein: CASSSSGGSDTQYF. The CDR3 DNA is TGTGCCAGCAGCTCCTCGGGGGGGTCAGATACGCAGTATTTT.

In this sample, this clonotype turned up many times. This chain connects TRBV4-3 to TRBJ1-2; TRBD1 matches 10 bases. The CDR3 has 14 residues. Germline CDR1 and CDR2: LGHNA and YSLEER. The junction had 0 bases not matched to a gene; V was cut back by 1 base and J by 4 bases. The CDR3 region has the DNA TGCGCCAGCAGCCAAGGGGACAGGGGCTATGGCTACACCTTC. Its translation is CASSQGDRGYGYTF.

This chain uses TRBV5-8 with TRBJ2-1, with 7 bases matching TRBD2. This CDR3 contains 15 residues. V gave up 4 bases and J gave up 3 bases; unmatched junction bases: 7. Germline-derived CDR1 and CDR2 are SGHTS and YDEGEE. The DNA of the CDR3 is TGTGCCAGCAGCCTTCCCGGGACTATCTACAATGAGCAGTTCTTC. Its protein product is CASSLPGTIYNEQFF.

This clonotype has a count of ten or more. The rearrangement joins TRBV11-2 to TRBJ2-5; D gene unclear. Trimming took off 5 bases at V and 5 bases at J, with 15 bases between the two ends. There are 14 residues in the CDR3. CDR1 and CDR2 from the germline V gene are SGHAT and FQNNGV. CDR3 nucleotide sequence: TGTGCCAGCAGCGGAGCTACGGTGGGGGAGACCCAGTACTTC. This gives the protein CASSGATVGETQYF.

This clonotype has ten or more counts. The chain recombines TRBV7-9 with TRBJ2-1; D unresolved. The CDR3 spans 13 residues. Germline CDR1 reads SEHNR; CDR2 reads FQNEAQ (reference sequence). Deletions cut 2 bases from V and 7 bases from J, with 9 bases between. The CDR3 DNA reads as TGTGCCAGCAGCTTAACGGCAGGAAATGAGCAGTTCTTC. Its translation: CASSLTAGNEQFF. Looking up the rest from reference TRBV7-9 and TRBJ2-1 gives the full variable domain: DTGVSQNPRHKITKRGQNVTFRCDPISEHNRLYWYRQTLGQGPEFLTYFQNEAQLEKSRLLSDRFSAERPKGSFSTLEIQRTEQGDSAMYLCASSLTAGNEQFFGPGTRLTVL.

In its sample, this clonotype was seen many times. The gene calls are TRBV7-2 and TRBJ2-7; tentative D call: TRBD1 (5 bases). CDR1 is SGHTA and CDR2 is FQGNSA in the germline V gene. The V gene lost 5 bases and the J gene lost 2 bases, with 16 bases spanning the gap. This CDR3 has 15 amino acids. The CDR3 region has the DNA TGTGCCAGCAGCCTAAAATGGGGCACAACCTACGAGCAGTACTTC. This codes for CASSLKWGTTYEQYF.

This clonotype was observed many times. The V gene is TRBV6-5, the J gene TRBJ2-3, with 11 positions matching TRBD2. The CDR3 consists of 18 residues. The germline CDR1 and CDR2 sequences are MNHEY and SVGAGI. V lost 0 bases, J lost 1 base, and 6 bases stayed unmatched. DNA for the CDR3: TGTGCCAGCAGTTACTCGCGGCGACTAGCGGGGCGCACAGATACGCAGTATTTT. Translation gives CASSYSRRLAGRTDTQYF.

This clonotype was seen at least ten times. The CDR3 DNA sequence: TGCGCCAGCAGCTATATTACAGGGGCTGCGAACACTGAAGCTTTCTTT. It encodes CASSYITGAANTEAFF. The chain couples TRBV5-1 to TRBJ1-1; 7 bases fit TRBD1. The CDR3 extends over 16 amino acids. Germline V gene sequence: CDR1 SGHRS, CDR2 YFSETQ. Trimming cost V 3 bases and J 1 base; bases outside gene matches: 9.

At least ten counts were recorded for this clonotype. The genes are TRBV28 and TRBJ2-7; 8 nucleotides line up with TRBD1. This CDR3 contains 13 residues. The V and J ends lost 3 bases and 7 bases, in that order; junction bases with no gene match: 5. From germline, CDR1 is MDHEN and CDR2 SYDVKM. The CDR3 protein is CASSFQGAKEQYV. The CDR3 nucleotides are TGTGCCAGCAGTTTCCAGGGGGCGAAGGAGCAGTACGTC.

V usage is TRBV7-9 and J usage is TRBJ2-1, with D tentatively TRBD2 (5 bases). The germline CDR1 and CDR2 sequences are SEHNR and FQNEAQ (reference sequence). V lost 1 base, J lost 7 bases, and 11 bases lay in between. The CDR3 sequence is 14 residues long. For the CDR3, the DNA is TGTGCCAGCAGCTTAGGGCTAGCCCTAAATGAGCAGTTCTTC. Translation gives CASSLGLALNEQFF.

This clonotype was recorded many times. The rearrangement links TRBV14 to TRBJ2-1, with 12 bases aligning to TRBD2. Germline V gene lookup returns CDR1 SGHDN and CDR2 FVKESK. CDR3 length: 18 residues. The ends lost 4 bases at V and 4 bases at J; junction bases unmatched: 11. CDR3 sequence reads: CASSPLLTSGGRYNEQFF. CDR3 nucleotide sequence: TGTGCCAGCAGCCCTCTTCTTACTAGCGGGGGGCGATACAATGAGCAGTTCTTC. Full variable domain (missing parts from reference TRBV14 and TRBJ2-1): EAGVTQFPSHSVIEKGQTVTLRCDPISGHDNLYWYRRVMGKEIKFLLHFVKESKQDESGMPNNRFLAERTGGTYSTLKVQPAELEDSGVYFCASSPLLTSGGRYNEQFFGPGTRLTVL.

At least ten counts were recorded for this clonotype. This chain joins TRBV7-9 and TRBJ2-1; tentative D call: TRBD2 (5 bases). V lost 5 bases, J lost 6 bases, and 20 bases lay in between. Germline V CDR1 and CDR2: SEHNR, FQNEAQ (reference sequence). The CDR3 is 16 amino acids. The CDR3 reads CASSPIGVLRPNEQFF. CDR3 DNA sequence: TGTGCCAGCAGCCCCATCGGGGTCCTCCGGCCCAATGAGCAGTTCTTC.

This clonotype was observed many times. The missing conserved phenylalanine or tryptophan at the end of this CDR3 makes a read error likely. The DNA is omitted, as the CDR3 cannot be located on it reliably, and the CDR3 follows TCRdb's listing. This sequence joins TRBV2 and TRBJ2-1; TRBD2, the D gene given by the table, was not confirmed from the DNA. The germline V gene encodes CDR1 SNHLY and CDR2 FYNNEI. The CDR3 is 13 amino acids long, termini counted. CDR3 region: CASSALAGGPTIP.

This clonotype was picked up many times. This sequence joins TRBV3-1 and TRBJ2-2, with 13 bases fitting TRBD2. Germline V gene data show CDR1 as LGHDT and CDR2 as YNNKEL (reference sequence). Trimming took 4 bases from V and 0 from J; bases not matched to a gene: 5. The CDR3 length is 18 residues. CDR3 coding DNA: TGTGCCAGCAGCCCCGGACTAGCGGGGGTCTCGAACACCGGGGAGCTGTTTTTT. It is translated as CASSPGLAGVSNTGELFF.

This clonotype was counted at least ten times. DNA for the CDR3: TGCGCCAGCAGTGGTGGCAGGGTGAATGGCTACACCTTC. Translated, it gives CASSGGRVNGYTF. The chain joins TRBV10-2 to TRBJ1-2; possible D gene TRBD1, 5 bases. Germline loops: CDR1 WSHSY, CDR2 SAAADI. CDR3 length equals 13 residues. The V end lost 4 bases, the J end lost 6 bases, and 12 bases lay between the germline ends.

This clonotype was counted ten times or more. The rearrangement joins TRBV20-1 to TRBJ1-2, with 11 bases lining up with TRBD1. From germline, CDR1 is DFQATT and CDR2 SNEGSKA (reference sequence). There are 14 residues in the CDR3. CDR3 nucleotide sequence: TGCAGCTCTAAACCGGGACAGGGGGTTGGCGGCTACACCTTC. It codes for CSSKPGQGVGGYTF.

In this sample, this clonotype turned up many times. V gene TRBV7-2 combines with J gene TRBJ2-7; no definite D call. Germline CDR1 and CDR2: SGHTA and FQGNSA. CDR3 length equals 13 residues. The V end was cut by 5 bases, the J end by 3 bases, with 11 bases between. Here the CDR3 reads CASSLMRNYEQYF. The CDR3 nucleotides are TGTGCCAGCAGCCTAATGAGGAACTACGAGCAGTACTTC.

This clonotype was seen at least ten times. V is TRBV18 and J is TRBJ2-1; 9 nucleotides match TRBD2. The J segment lost 6 bases and the V segment lost 3 bases, leaving 12 bases of the junction unmatched. Per the germline V gene, CDR1 is KGHSH and CDR2 is LQKENI. The CDR3 has 17 residues. The CDR3 sequence is CASSPVRRGGASNEQFF. The CDR3 nucleotides are TGTGCCAGCTCACCCGTTAGGCGGGGGGGCGCCTCCAATGAGCAGTTCTTC.

This chain links TRBV12-3 or TRBV12-4 with TRBJ2-7, with TRBD2 matching over 9 bases. The CDR3 spans 15 residues. The V segment lost 6 bases and the J segment 6 bases; nucleotides outside the gene matches: 12. CDR3 region: CASRGSGGFWFEQYF. The CDR3 region has the DNA TGTGCCAGCAGGGGTAGCGGGGGTTTTTGGTTCGAGCAGTACTTC.

This clonotype was counted ten times or more. The V and J genes are TRBV10-3 and TRBJ1-5, with D perhaps matching TRBD1 (5 bases). Germline V gene sequence: CDR1 ENHRY, CDR2 SYGVKD. This CDR3 is 15 amino acids long. The V end lost 2 bases, the J end lost 1 base, and 9 bases lay between the germline ends. CDR3 coding DNA: TGTGCCATCAGTGAGCGGCAGGGAAGCAATCAGCCCCAGCATTTT. Its protein product is CAISERQGSNQPQHF.

This clonotype was detected only a few times. This rearrangement joins TRBV24-1 to TRBJ2-3; 7 bases are shared with TRBD2. The CDR3 consists of 16 residues. CDR1 and CDR2 from the germline V gene are KGHDR and SFDVKD. With V trimmed by 9 bases and J by 2 bases, 13 bases remained unmatched. The CDR3 sequence is CATRTSSGPYTDTQYF. CDR3 DNA sequence: TGTGCCACCCGGACGAGTAGCGGGCCTTACACAGATACGCAGTATTTT.

This clonotype has at least ten counts. The J gene is TRBJ2-7, the V gene TRBV12-3 or TRBV12-4, with D possibly being TRBD1 or TRBD2 (5 bases each). The CDR3 is 11 amino acids. Trimming removed 5 bases from V and 11 bases from J, with 13 bases in between. The DNA of the CDR3 is TGTGCCAGCAGTGACCGGGGCAGGGAGTACTTC. This gives the protein CASSDRGREYF.

This clonotype showed up many times. The chain combines TRBV1 with TRBJ2-3; the table's D call of TRBD2 was not tested on the DNA. TRBV1 is flagged as a pseudogene. The CDR3 covers 16 residues. CDR3 nucleotide sequence: TGCACCGGCATTAGGACTAGCGGGGGGGCCACAGATACGCAGTATTTT. It specifies CTGIRTSGGATDTQYF.

There are many counts of this clonotype. The V and J genes are TRBV5-1 and TRBJ1-1, with a tentative D call TRBD1 (5 bases). The germline V gene encodes CDR1 SGHRS and CDR2 YFSETQ. Trimming stripped 2 bases from V and 7 bases from J, with 18 bases between. The CDR3 extends over 15 amino acids. The CDR3 DNA reads as TGCGCCAGCAGCTTAGGTGGGGGAGAGCTCGGTGAAGCTTTCTTT. It yields the protein CASSLGGGELGEAFF.

This clonotype was detected only a few times. The V gene is TRBV9, the J gene TRBJ1-2; no reliable D call. Trimming shortened V by 4 bases and J by 8 bases, and 9 bases separated the two germline ends. The CDR3 sequence is 11 residues long. Germline assignment: CDR1 SGDLS and CDR2 YYNGEE. The CDR3 loop reads CASSRVGGYTF. The CDR3 DNA follows: TGTGCCAGCAGCAGGGTTGGGGGCTACACCTTC.

This clonotype has ten or more counts. V gene TRBV5-6 combines with J gene TRBJ2-1, with unresolved D. The ends were cut back, 0 bases at V and 6 bases at J, with 10 bases in the middle. The CDR3 covers 14 residues. Germline loops: CDR1 SGHDT, CDR2 YYEEEE. Here the CDR3 reads CASSLARTVNEQFF. CDR3 sequence (DNA): TGTGCCAGCAGCTTGGCGAGGACGGTCAATGAGCAGTTCTTC.

This clonotype was found many times. V usage is TRBV18 and J usage is TRBJ2-7; TRBD2 might be the D (6 bases). The CDR3 length is 15 residues. Trimming shortened V by 4 bases and J by 2 bases, and 15 bases separated the two germline ends. The germline V gene has CDR1 KGHSH and CDR2 LQKENI. In DNA, the CDR3 is TGTGCCAGCTCACGGGGGGACGGAATTCCCTACGAGCAGTACTTC. It encodes CASSRGDGIPYEQYF. Full variable domain (rest looked up from reference TRBV18 and TRBJ2-7): NAGVMQNPRHLVRRRGQEARLRCSPMKGHSHVYWYRQLPEEGLKFMVYLQKENIIDESGMPKERFSAEFPKEGPSILRIQQVVRGDSAAYFCASSRGDGIPYEQYFGPGTRLTVT.

There are many counts of this clonotype. CDR3 DNA sequence: TGTGCCAGCAGCCCCCGACAGGGTGGGATGGGCAATGAGCAGTTCTTC. This codes for CASSPRQGGMGNEQFF. This chain connects TRBV7-9 to TRBJ2-1, with 7 bases that match TRBD1. Germline CDR1 SEHNR, CDR2 FQNEAQ (reference sequence). The CDR3 loop spans 16 amino acids. With V trimmed by 5 bases and J by 6 bases, 13 bases remained unmatched.

The chain carries TRBV6-5 and TRBJ2-5, with D tentatively TRBD1 (7 bases). The germline V and J ends were trimmed by 2 bases and 5 bases, with 21 bases remaining between them. Germline-derived CDR1 and CDR2 are MNHEY and SVGAGI. CDR3 length: 17 residues. CDR3 nucleotide sequence: TGTGCCAGCAGTTACCGAGCGGCCAGGGGGGACGGGGAGACCCAGTACTTC. Protein: CASSYRAARGDGETQYF.